Below, one TCR beta chain is given with its context. The sample contains more than one DNA sequence encoding this CDR3. These data originate in a study of blood T cell repertoires in COVID-19. Per the original data handling: Nucleated cell number was recorded as an estimate derived from reference gene primer amplification. TCRdb's table, derived via immunoSEQ multiplex PCR, lists solely in-frame clones and lacks some. The D gene and trimming were derived from the DNA, and the V and J assignments and clone size from that table. The sample carries roughly 200,000 clones, about 83% recorded once. J lost 1 base, V lost 4 bases, and 3 bases had no gene match. CDR1 is KGHDR, CDR2 SFDVKD, per germline. This CDR3 has 15 amino acids. The participants were between roughly 18 and 100 years old and came from some 25 US areas.

Sample: PBMCs or T cells enriched from blood (not recorded which). This sequence was found in a man between 40 and 49 years old with acute COVID-19. The chain uses TRBV24-1 and TRBJ2-3, with 8 bases aligning to TRBD1. CDR3 coding DNA: TGTGCCACCAGTGACCCGGGACAGGGCACAGATACGCAGTATTTT. Encoded protein: CATSDPGQGTDTQYF.